A single sample is the source of the 18 T cell receptor beta chains below, sequenced in a study of control samples from healthy donors and cancer patients. The data were produced by immunoSEQ multiplex PCR, yet TCRdb's version contains in-frame clones alone and is incomplete. The data contain some 130,000 clones, roughly 92% of them singletons. Sequencing used blood. These receptors originate from a man between 18 and 35 years old in good health.

The rearrangement joins TRBV9 to TRBJ1-4; the D gene is possibly TRBD1 (5 bases). V shed 0 bases and J shed 0 bases, with 15 bases lying between them. The CDR3 extends over 18 amino acids. CDR1 and CDR2 (germline): SGDLS, YYNGEE. CDR3 DNA: TGTGCCAGCAGCGTAGATGGTCGGGGGTCGGCAACTAATGAAAAACTGTTTTTT. Its protein is CASSVDGRGSATNEKLFF.

This chain connects TRBV10-3 to TRBJ1-2; D possibly corresponds to TRBD1 (6 bases). Deletions cut 7 bases from V and 3 bases from J, with 12 bases between. CDR3 length: 13 amino acids. The germline V gene encodes CDR1 ENHRY and CDR2 SYGVKD. This CDR3 is CAITGRGDYGYTF. The CDR3 region has the DNA TGTGCCATCACGGGCAGGGGTGACTATGGCTACACCTTC.

The chain uses TRBV11-1 and TRBJ2-1; D is perhaps TRBD1 or TRBD2 (5 bases each). The length of the CDR3 is 15 residues. V shed 2 bases and J shed 7 bases, with 15 bases lying between them. Germline V gives CDR1 SGHAT, CDR2 FQDESV (reference sequence). The CDR3 loop is CASSLTGTKNNEQFF. CDR3 DNA sequence: TGTGCCAGCAGCTTAACCGGGACGAAAAATAATGAGCAGTTCTTC.

This clone was found once. The chain uses TRBV5-1 and TRBJ2-3; D is unresolved. V shed 2 bases and J shed 2 bases, with 3 bases lying between them. Per germline, CDR1 SGHRS and CDR2 YFSETQ. The CDR3 is 12 residues long. The CDR3 here is CASSFNTDTQYF. The CDR3 bases are TGCGCCAGCAGCTTTAACACAGATACGCAGTATTTT.

V gene TRBV11-2 combines with J gene TRBJ1-2, with D unclear. The length of the CDR3 is 13 residues. V lost 3 bases and J 4 bases, leaving 9 bases between the germline ends. Germline CDR1 is SGHAT and CDR2 is FQNNGV. Here the CDR3 DNA reads TGTGCCAGCAGCTTGGGCGGTCCCTATGGCTACACCTTC. Its protein product is CASSLGGPYGYTF.

The gene calls are TRBV7-9 and TRBJ2-3; 7 bases fit TRBD1. J was trimmed by 7 bases and V by 5 bases; bases with no gene match: 9. Germline CDR1 reads SEHNR; CDR2 reads FQNEAQ (reference sequence). This CDR3 comprises 14 residues. DNA of the CDR3: TGTGCCAGCAGCCTGGGGACAGCATATTATACGCAGTATTTT. It specifies CASSLGTAYYTQYF.

The chain has TRBV27 and TRBJ2-3; D is unresolved. Trimming shortened V by 3 bases and J by 0 bases, and 7 bases separated the two germline ends. Germline V lookup: CDR1 MNHEY, CDR2 SMNVEV (reference sequence). The CDR3 runs 14 residues. The CDR3 protein is CASSFSPSTDTQYF. For the CDR3, the DNA is TGTGCCAGCAGTTTTTCGCCGAGCACAGATACGCAGTATTTT.

The chain has TRBV5-1 and TRBJ2-5; unclear D gene. The length of the CDR3 is 15 residues. Trimming shortened V by 4 bases and J by 0 bases, and 13 bases separated the two germline ends. Germline CDR1 is SGHRS and CDR2 is YFSETQ. The DNA for the CDR3 is TGCGCCAGCAGCCCGCTGGCGCGGTACCAAGAGACCCAGTACTTC. Protein: CASSPLARYQETQYF.

The J gene is TRBJ2-1, the V gene TRBV9; D gene unclear. Trimming cost V 2 bases and J 2 bases, with 8 bases left between them. CDR1 and CDR2 (germline): SGDLS, YYNGEE. The CDR3 has 14 amino acids. In DNA, the CDR3 is TGTGCCAGCAGCGTGGACGGTACCTACAATGAGCAGTTCTTC. It yields the protein CASSVDGTYNEQFF.

This sequence joins TRBV7-3 and TRBJ1-2; D is possibly TRBD1 (5 bases). Trimming removed 2 bases from V and 0 bases from J, with 22 bases in between. The germline gives CDR1 SGHTA, CDR2 FQGTGA. CDR3 length: 19 amino acids. CDR3 protein: CASSLGPPNGEGPNYGYTF. In DNA form, the CDR3 reads TGTGCCAGCAGCTTAGGGCCACCCAATGGAGAGGGACCTAACTATGGCTACACCTTC.

V is TRBV6-6 and J is TRBJ1-1; D gene uncertain. The CDR3 totals 15 residues. V lost 7 bases, J lost 3 bases, and 18 bases lay in between. Germline CDR1 reads MNHNY; CDR2 reads SVGAGI (reference sequence). As DNA, the CDR3 is TGTGCCAGCAACCCGGGGATGGGGTGGGACACTGAAGCTTTCTTT. The encoded protein is CASNPGMGWDTEAFF.

V and J are TRBV21-1 and TRBJ1-5. TRBV21-1 is a documented pseudogene. The CDR3 extends over 16 amino acids. The CDR3 is CASSKGLRGGDQPQHF. In nucleotides, the CDR3 is TGTGCCAGCAGCAAAGGCCTCAGGGGGGGCGATCAGCCCCAGCATTTT.

The chain recombines TRBV19 with TRBJ2-2, with D hard to call. With 4 bases removed from V and 10 bases from J, the gap between germline ends came to 13 bases. The CDR3 spans 13 residues. Germline V gene data show CDR1 as LNHDA and CDR2 as SQIVND (reference sequence). This CDR3 is CASSNTVVKELFF. As DNA, the CDR3 is TGTGCCAGTAGTAACACGGTAGTGAAGGAGCTGTTTTTT.

The sample holds one count of this clone. V is TRBV9 and J is TRBJ2-1; 12 bases fit TRBD2. Germline CDR1 reads SGDLS; CDR2 reads YYNGEE. Losses at the gene ends were 4 bases for V and 7 bases for J; bases not matched to a gene: 6. This CDR3 is 15 amino acids long. Here the CDR3 reads CASSLAGGPGNEQFF. The DNA for the CDR3 is TGTGCCAGCAGCCTAGCGGGGGGGCCGGGTAATGAGCAGTTCTTC. The whole variable domain, filled in from reference TRBV9 and TRBJ2-1, reads DSGVTQTPKHLITATGQRVTLRCSPRSGDLSVYWYQQSLDQGLQFLIQYYNGEERAKGNILERFSAQQFPDLHSELNLSSLELGDSALYFCASSLAGGPGNEQFFGPGTRLTVL.

V and J are TRBV6-1 and TRBJ2-3; D uncertain. With 1 base removed from V and 6 bases from J, the gap between germline ends came to 11 bases. CDR1 is MNHNS and CDR2 is SASEGT in the germline V gene. The CDR3 runs 14 residues. The CDR3 region is CASSEDDDLDTQYF. DNA for the CDR3: TGTGCCAGCAGTGAAGACGACGACTTGGATACGCAGTATTTT.

The V and J genes are TRBV5-4 and TRBJ2-7, with D perhaps matching TRBD1 (5 bases). The CDR3 loop spans 15 amino acids. Trimming pared 0 bases from V and 3 bases from J, leaving 13 bases between. The V gene's germline CDR1 is SGHNT and CDR2 YYREEE (reference sequence). CDR3 residues: CASSLGAREVYEQYF. DNA of the CDR3: TGTGCCAGCAGCTTGGGAGCCAGGGAAGTCTACGAGCAGTACTTC.

This CDR3 is CASSLSPPRLGQGTNEKLFF. The CDR3 DNA follows: TGTGCCAGCAGTTTATCGCCCCCTAGACTTGGACAGGGAACTAATGAAAAACTGTTTTTT. The V gene is TRBV27, the J gene TRBJ1-4, with 8 bases identical to TRBD1. The length of the CDR3 is 20 residues. Trimming cost V 0 bases and J 1 base; bases outside gene matches: 13. Looked up from germline, CDR1 is MNHEY and CDR2 is SMNVEV (reference sequence).

This clone has just a few counts. This sequence joins TRBV15 and TRBJ2-7; D might be TRBD2 (5 bases). V gave up 1 base and J gave up 7 bases, with 5 bases separating them. CDR1 is LNHNV and CDR2 is YYDKDF in the germline V gene (reference sequence). This CDR3 contains 11 residues. This CDR3 is CATSRGGEQYF. The CDR3 DNA reads as TGTGCCACCAGCAGAGGAGGGGAGCAGTACTTC.